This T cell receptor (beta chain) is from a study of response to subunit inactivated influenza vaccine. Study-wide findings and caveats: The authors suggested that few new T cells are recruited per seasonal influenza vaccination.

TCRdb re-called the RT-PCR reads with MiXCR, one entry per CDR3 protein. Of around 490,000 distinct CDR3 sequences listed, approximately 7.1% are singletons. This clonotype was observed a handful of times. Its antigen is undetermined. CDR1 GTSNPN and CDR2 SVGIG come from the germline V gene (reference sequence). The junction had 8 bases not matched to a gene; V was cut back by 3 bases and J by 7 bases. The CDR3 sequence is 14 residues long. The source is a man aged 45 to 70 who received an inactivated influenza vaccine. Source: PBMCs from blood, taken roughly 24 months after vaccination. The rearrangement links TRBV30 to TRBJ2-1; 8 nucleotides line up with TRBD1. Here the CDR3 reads CAWSPGGEENEQFF. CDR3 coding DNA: TGTGCCTGGAGCCCAGGGGGCGAAGAGAATGAGCAGTTCTTC.